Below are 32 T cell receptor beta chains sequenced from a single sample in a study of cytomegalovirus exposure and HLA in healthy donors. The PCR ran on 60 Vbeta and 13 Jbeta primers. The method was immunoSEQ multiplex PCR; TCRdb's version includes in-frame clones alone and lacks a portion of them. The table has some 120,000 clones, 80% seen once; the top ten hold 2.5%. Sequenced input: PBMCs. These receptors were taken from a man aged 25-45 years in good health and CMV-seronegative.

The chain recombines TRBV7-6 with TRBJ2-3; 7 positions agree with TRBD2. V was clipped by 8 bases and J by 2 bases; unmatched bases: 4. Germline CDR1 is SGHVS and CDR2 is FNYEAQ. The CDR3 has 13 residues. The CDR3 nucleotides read TGTGCCAGCGGGCGGGAGCCCACAGATACGCAGTATTTT. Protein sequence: CASGREPTDTQYF.

CDR3 DNA sequence: TGCAGCGTTGTTCTGGGCCAAGGAGGGCCCCAGCATTTT. It codes for CSVVLGQGGPQHF. The J gene is TRBJ1-5, the V gene TRBV29-1; D gene uncertain. Trimming pared 4 bases from V and 9 bases from J, leaving 16 bases between. The CDR3 contains 13 residues. CDR1 is SQVTM, CDR2 ANQGSEA, per germline.

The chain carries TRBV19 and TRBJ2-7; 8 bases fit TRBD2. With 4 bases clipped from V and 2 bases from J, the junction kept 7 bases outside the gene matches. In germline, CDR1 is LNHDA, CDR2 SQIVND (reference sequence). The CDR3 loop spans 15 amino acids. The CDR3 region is CASSTSGRRTYEQYF. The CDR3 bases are TGTGCCAGTAGTACCAGCGGGAGAAGGACCTACGAGCAGTACTTC.

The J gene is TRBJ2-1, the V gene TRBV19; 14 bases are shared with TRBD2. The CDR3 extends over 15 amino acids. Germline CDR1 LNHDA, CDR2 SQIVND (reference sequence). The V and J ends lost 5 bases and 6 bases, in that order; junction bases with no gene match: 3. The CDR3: CASSLGTSGSNEQFF. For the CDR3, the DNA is TGTGCCAGTAGTCTCGGGACTAGCGGGAGCAATGAGCAGTTCTTC.

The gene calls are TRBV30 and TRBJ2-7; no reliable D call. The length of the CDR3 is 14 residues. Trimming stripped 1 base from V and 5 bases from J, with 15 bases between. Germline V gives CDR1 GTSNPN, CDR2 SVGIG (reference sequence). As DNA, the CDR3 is TGTGCCTGGAGTGCATACTCCCCAACCCACGAGCAGTACTTC. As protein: CAWSAYSPTHEQYF.

The CDR3 reads CASSLTAASGGGEQFF. The CDR3 DNA is TGTGCCAGCAGCTTAACTGCGGCTAGCGGGGGCGGGGAGCAGTTCTTC. The chain joins TRBV7-3 to TRBJ2-1; 10 nucleotides line up with TRBD2. The CDR3 extends over 16 amino acids. Germline CDR1 and CDR2: SGHTA and FQGTGA. Trimming took 0 bases from V and 10 from J; bases not matched to a gene: 9.

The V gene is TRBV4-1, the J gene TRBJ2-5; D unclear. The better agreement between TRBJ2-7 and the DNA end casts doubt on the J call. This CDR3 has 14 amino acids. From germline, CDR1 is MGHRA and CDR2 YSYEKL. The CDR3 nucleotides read TGCGCCAGCAGCCAAACGGTCCGTTTCTACGAGCAGTACTTC. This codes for CASSQTVRFYEQYF.

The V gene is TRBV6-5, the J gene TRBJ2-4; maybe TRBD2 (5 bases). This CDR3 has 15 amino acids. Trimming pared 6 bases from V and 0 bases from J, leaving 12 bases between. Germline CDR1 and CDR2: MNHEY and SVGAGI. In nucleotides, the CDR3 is TGTGCCAGCAGACCAATAGCGTTAGCCAAAAACATTCAGTACTTC. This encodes CASRPIALAKNIQYF.

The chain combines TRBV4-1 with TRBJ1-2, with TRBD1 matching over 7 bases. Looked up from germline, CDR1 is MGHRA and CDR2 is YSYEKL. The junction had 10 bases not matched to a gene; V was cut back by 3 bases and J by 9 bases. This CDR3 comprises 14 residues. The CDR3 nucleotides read TGCGCCAGCAGCCATATCGGGACAGTTGTGAGCTACACCTTC. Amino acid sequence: CASSHIGTVVSYTF.

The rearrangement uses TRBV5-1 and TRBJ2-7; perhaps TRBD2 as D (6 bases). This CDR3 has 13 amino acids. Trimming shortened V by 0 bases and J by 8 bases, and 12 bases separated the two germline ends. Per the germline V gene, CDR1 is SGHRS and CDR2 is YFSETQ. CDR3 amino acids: CASSLVLGGKQYF. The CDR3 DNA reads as TGCGCCAGCAGCTTGGTACTAGGAGGGAAGCAGTACTTC.

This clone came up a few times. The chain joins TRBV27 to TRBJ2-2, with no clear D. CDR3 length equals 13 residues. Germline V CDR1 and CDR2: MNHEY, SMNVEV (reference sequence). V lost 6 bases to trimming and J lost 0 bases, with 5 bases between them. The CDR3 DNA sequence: TGTGCCAGCAGAACATCGAACACCGGGGAGCTGTTTTTT. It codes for CASRTSNTGELFF.

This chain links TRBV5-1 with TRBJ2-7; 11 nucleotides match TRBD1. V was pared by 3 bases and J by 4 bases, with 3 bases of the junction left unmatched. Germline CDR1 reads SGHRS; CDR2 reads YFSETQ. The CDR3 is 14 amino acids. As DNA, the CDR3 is TGCGCCAGCAGCTCGGACAGGGGGCGGTACGAGCAGTACTTC. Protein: CASSSDRGRYEQYF.

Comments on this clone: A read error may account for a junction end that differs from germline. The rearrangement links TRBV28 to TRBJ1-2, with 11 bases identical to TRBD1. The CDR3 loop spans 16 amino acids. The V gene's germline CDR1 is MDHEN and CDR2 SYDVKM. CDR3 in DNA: TGTGCCAGCAATTCAAGGACAGGGGGCCCTAACTATGGCTACCCCTTC. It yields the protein CASNSRTGGPNYGYPF.

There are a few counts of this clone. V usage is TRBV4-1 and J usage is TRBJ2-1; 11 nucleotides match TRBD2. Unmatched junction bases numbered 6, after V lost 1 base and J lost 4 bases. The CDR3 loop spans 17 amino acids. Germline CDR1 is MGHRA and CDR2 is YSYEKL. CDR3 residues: CASSQVLGLAVYNEQFF. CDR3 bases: TGCGCCAGCAGCCAAGTGTTGGGACTAGCGGTGTACAATGAGCAGTTCTTC.

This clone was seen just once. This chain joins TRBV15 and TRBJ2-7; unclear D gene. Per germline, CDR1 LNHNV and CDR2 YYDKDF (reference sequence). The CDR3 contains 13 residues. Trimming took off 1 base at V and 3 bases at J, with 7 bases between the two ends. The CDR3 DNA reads TGTGCCACCAGCAGAGCCGCTAGCTACGAGCAGTACTTC. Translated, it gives CATSRAASYEQYF.

CDR3 DNA: TGTGCCAGCAGTTTATTAGGACAGGGATTAACTGGAAACACCATATATTTT. This gives the protein CASSLLGQGLTGNTIYF. The chain couples TRBV28 to TRBJ1-3; 8 nucleotides agree with TRBD1. The CDR3 covers 17 residues. CDR1 and CDR2 from the germline V gene are MDHEN and SYDVKM. V dropped 1 base and J dropped 2; count of bases not matched to a gene: 7.

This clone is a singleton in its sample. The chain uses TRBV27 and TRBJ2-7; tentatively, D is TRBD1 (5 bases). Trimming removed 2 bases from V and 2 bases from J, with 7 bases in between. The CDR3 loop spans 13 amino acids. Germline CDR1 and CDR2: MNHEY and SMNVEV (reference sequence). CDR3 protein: CASSLRGPYEQYF. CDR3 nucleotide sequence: TGTGCCAGCAGTTTAAGGGGCCCCTACGAGCAGTACTTC.

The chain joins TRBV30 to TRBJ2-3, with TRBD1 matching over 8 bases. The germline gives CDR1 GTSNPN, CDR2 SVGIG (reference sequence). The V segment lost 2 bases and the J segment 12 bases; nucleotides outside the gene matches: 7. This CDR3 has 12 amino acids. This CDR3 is CAWSPGTGAQYF. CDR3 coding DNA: TGTGCCTGGAGTCCCGGGACAGGTGCCCAGTATTTT.

CDR3 sequence reads: CASSYLDRVGYEQYF. CDR3 nucleotide sequence: TGTGCCAGCAGTTACTTGGACAGGGTAGGCTACGAGCAGTACTTC. The genes are TRBV6-5 and TRBJ2-7; 8 bases are shared with TRBD1. CDR3 size: 15 residues. Germline trimming cut 1 base from V and 3 bases from J; bases unmatched to any gene: 5. CDR1 is MNHEY and CDR2 is SVGAGI in the germline V gene.

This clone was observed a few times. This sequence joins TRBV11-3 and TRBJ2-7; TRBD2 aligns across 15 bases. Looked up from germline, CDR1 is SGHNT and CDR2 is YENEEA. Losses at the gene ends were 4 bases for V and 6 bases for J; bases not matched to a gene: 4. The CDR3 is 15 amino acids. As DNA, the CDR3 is TGTGCCAGCAGCTCCGGACTAGCGGGAGGGGGCGAGCAGTACTTC. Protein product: CASSSGLAGGGEQYF.

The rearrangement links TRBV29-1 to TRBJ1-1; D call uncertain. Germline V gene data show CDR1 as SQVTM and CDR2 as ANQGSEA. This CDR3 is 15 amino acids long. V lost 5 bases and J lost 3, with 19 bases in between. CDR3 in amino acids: CSVQYRVAMDTEAFF. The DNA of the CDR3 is TGCAGCGTTCAATACAGAGTGGCGATGGACACTGAAGCTTTCTTT.

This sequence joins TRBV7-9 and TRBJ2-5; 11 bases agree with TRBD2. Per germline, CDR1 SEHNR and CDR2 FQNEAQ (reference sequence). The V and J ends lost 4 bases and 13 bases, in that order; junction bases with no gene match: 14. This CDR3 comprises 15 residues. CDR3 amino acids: CASSSTSGTFYEPYF. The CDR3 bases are TGTGCCAGCAGCTCGACTAGCGGGACCTTCTACGAGCCGTACTTC.

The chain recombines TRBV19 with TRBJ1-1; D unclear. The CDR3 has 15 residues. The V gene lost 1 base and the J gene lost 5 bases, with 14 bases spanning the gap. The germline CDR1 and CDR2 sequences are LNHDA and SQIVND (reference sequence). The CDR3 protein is CASSIGAGSRTEAFF. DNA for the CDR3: TGTGCCAGTAGTATAGGGGCGGGATCGAGGACTGAAGCTTTCTTT.

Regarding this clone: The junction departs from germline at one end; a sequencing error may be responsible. CDR3 sequence (DNA): TGTGCCAGCAGCCGTGTGGGGGGGGGCTACCCCTTC. Its protein product is CASSRVGGGYPF. V usage is TRBV27 and J usage is TRBJ1-2, with D perhaps matching TRBD1 (6 bases). CDR1 MNHEY and CDR2 SMNVEV come from the germline V gene (reference sequence). The CDR3 runs to 12 residues.

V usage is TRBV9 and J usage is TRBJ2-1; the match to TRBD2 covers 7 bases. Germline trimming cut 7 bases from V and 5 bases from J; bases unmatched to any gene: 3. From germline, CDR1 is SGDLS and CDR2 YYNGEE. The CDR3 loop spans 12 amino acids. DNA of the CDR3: TGTGCCAGCGGGGGGGTACACAATGAGCAGTTCTTC. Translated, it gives CASGGVHNEQFF.

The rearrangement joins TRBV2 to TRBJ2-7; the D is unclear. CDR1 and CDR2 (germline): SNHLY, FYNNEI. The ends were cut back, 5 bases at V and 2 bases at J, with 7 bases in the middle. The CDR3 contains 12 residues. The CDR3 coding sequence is TGTGCCAGCAGTCGAGATGCCTACGAGCAGTACTTC. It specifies CASSRDAYEQYF.

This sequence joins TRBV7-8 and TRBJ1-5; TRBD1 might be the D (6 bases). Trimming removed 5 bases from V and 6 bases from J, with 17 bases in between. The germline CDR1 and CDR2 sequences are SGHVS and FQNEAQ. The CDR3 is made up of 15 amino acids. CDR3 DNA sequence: TGTGCCAGCAGCATCACAGGGTTTAGTGGTCAGCCCCAGCATTTT. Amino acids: CASSITGFSGQPQHF.

The CDR3 DNA is TGTGCCAGCAGCTTAGTCAATGTGCAGTACTTC. Translating gives CASSLVNVQYF. J is TRBJ2-7 and V is TRBV7-9, with D hard to call. CDR3 size: 11 residues. CDR1 is SEHNR and CDR2 is FQNEAQ in the germline V gene (reference sequence). The V end lost 1 base, the J end lost 9 bases, and 7 bases lay between the germline ends.

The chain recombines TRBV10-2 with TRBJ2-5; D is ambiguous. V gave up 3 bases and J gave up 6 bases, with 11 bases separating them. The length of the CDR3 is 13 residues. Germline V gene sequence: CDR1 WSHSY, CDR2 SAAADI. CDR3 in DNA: TGCGCCAGCAGTGATAGCCCCCGGAAGACCCAGTACTTC. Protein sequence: CASSDSPRKTQYF.

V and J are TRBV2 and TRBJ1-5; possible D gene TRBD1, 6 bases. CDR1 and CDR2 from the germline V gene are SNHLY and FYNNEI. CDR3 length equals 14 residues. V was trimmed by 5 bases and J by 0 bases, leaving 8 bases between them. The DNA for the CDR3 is TGTGCCAGCAGTCCGGACAGTAGCAATCAGCCCCAGCATTTT. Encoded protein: CASSPDSSNQPQHF.

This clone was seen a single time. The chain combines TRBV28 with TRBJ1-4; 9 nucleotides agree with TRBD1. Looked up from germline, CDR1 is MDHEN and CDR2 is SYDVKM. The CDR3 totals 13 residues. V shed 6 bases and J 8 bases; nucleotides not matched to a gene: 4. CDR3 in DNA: TGTGCCAGCAGGGACAGGGGAGGAGAAAAACTGTTTTTT. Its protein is CASRDRGGEKLFF.

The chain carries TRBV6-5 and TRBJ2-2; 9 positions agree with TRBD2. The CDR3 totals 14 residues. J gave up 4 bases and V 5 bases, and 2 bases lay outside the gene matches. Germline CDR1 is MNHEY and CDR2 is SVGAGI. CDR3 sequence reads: CASSRTSATGELFF. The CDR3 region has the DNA TGTGCCAGCAGTCGGACTAGCGCCACCGGGGAGCTGTTTTTT.